This T cell receptor beta chain emerged from a study of blood T cell repertoires in COVID-19. Across the whole study: The cDNA or gDNA used as material had been derived from T cells, B-cell-depleted T cells, or PBMCs.

Study processing details: Estimation of nucleated cell counts was performed using reference gene primer amplification. Generated by immunoSEQ multiplex PCR, the TCRdb table keeps only in-frame clones and is missing some. V, J and clone size are those of that table, while D and trimming were read from the DNA. This table holds 150,000 to 200,000 clones, approximately 80% found once. The receptor comes from a woman aged 80 or over with acute or convalescent COVID-19. The specimen was peripheral blood.

CDR3 sequence (DNA): TGTGCCTGCCCCCCTATGGGGAGGACAGATACGCAGTATTTT. It specifies CACPPMGRTDTQYF. The chain couples TRBV30 to TRBJ2-3; weak D call: TRBD2 (6 bases). Germline V gene lookup returns CDR1 GTSNPN and CDR2 SVGIG (reference sequence). The CDR3 sequence is 14 residues long. The germline V and J ends were trimmed by 6 bases and 3 bases, with 16 bases remaining between them.